One sample yielded the 10 T cell receptor beta chains listed below, sequenced in a study of shared clonotypes between healthy human individuals. Selected positively for CCR7 and CD45RO-negative, naive CD8 cells excluded terminally differentiated effector memory CD45RA+ cells. Assay: immunoSEQ multiplex PCR; the TCRdb copy retains only in-frame clones and omits some. In the table there are about 2.2 million clones, around 95% of which are singletons. The specimen sequenced was naive CD8+ T cells from PBMCs. These TCRs come from a man aged 18 to 30 in good health. Some clones in this sample may be carry-over from other donors' samples.

The chain links TRBV7-9 to TRBJ1-2; D remains unclear. V lost 2 bases, J lost 6 bases, and 10 bases lay in between. The CDR3 spans 13 residues. Germline CDR1 and CDR2: SEHNR and FQNEAQ (reference sequence). The CDR3 here is CASSLPRADGYTF. In DNA, the CDR3 is TGTGCCAGCAGCTTACCAAGGGCCGATGGCTACACCTTC.

This chain uses TRBV27 with TRBJ2-6, with 11 bases that match TRBD2. This CDR3 has 18 residues. CDR1 is MNHEY and CDR2 is SMNVEV in the germline V gene (reference sequence). Unmatched junction bases numbered 5, after V lost 3 bases and J lost 1 base. In DNA form, the CDR3 reads TGTGCCAGCAGTTTGTCTCTAGCGGGAGGTTCTGGGGCCAACGTCCTGACTTTC. It yields the protein CASSLSLAGGSGANVLTF.

Points on this clone: The sample carries other DNA sequences with the same CDR3. The chain joins TRBV5-1 to TRBJ1-2, with unresolved D. The CDR3 contains 13 residues. Germline lookup yields CDR1 SGHRS and CDR2 YFSETQ. Deletions cut 4 bases from V and 4 bases from J, with 11 bases between. The CDR3 sequence is CASSLDGIYGYTF. DNA of the CDR3: TGCGCCAGCAGCCTAGACGGCATCTATGGCTACACCTTC.

The rearrangement joins TRBV7-8 to TRBJ2-7; no definite D call. The V gene lost 2 bases and the J gene lost 4 bases, with 9 bases spanning the gap. Germline V gene data show CDR1 as SGHVS and CDR2 as FQNEAQ. This CDR3 is built from 13 residues. The CDR3 sequence is CASSLRLGYEQYF. Here the CDR3 DNA reads TGTGCCAGCAGCTTACGACTGGGGTACGAGCAGTACTTC.

V gene TRBV11-3 combines with J gene TRBJ1-1, with TRBD1 identical over 7 bases. This CDR3 has 15 amino acids. V lost 2 bases to trimming and J lost 2 bases; unmatched junction nucleotides: 5. Per the germline V gene, CDR1 is SGHNT and CDR2 is YENEEA. The CDR3 reads CASSLRAGGNTEAFF. CDR3 nucleotides: TGTGCCAGCAGCTTACGGGCAGGGGGAAACACTGAAGCTTTCTTT.

This sequence joins TRBV6-4 and TRBJ2-1; D tentatively fits TRBD1 or TRBD2 (5 bases each). V shed 2 bases and J shed 8 bases, with 10 bases lying between them. The CDR3 covers 13 residues. Germline V CDR1 and CDR2: MRHNA, SNTAGT. CDR3 sequence reads: CASSDVQGDEQFF. In DNA, the CDR3 is TGTGCCAGCAGTGACGTTCAGGGAGATGAGCAGTTCTTC.

This clone was counted a few times. The CDR3 region is CASSQGGDEQYF. In DNA form, the CDR3 reads TGTGCCAGCAGCCAGGGCGGGGACGAGCAGTACTTC. V gene TRBV7-9 combines with J gene TRBJ2-7, with a tentative D call TRBD2 (6 bases). CDR1 SEHNR and CDR2 FQNEAQ come from the germline V gene (reference sequence). Deletions cut 5 bases from V and 5 bases from J, with 10 bases between. The length of the CDR3 is 12 residues.

The chain recombines TRBV7-6 with TRBJ2-2; D is possibly TRBD2 (6 bases). The CDR3 spans 15 residues. From germline, CDR1 is SGHVS and CDR2 FNYEAQ. Between the trimmed V and J ends, which lost 3 bases and 8 bases, there was a span of 16 bases. CDR3 region: CASSFGSNGGGELFF. Written as DNA, the CDR3 is TGTGCCAGCAGCTTCGGGAGCAACGGGGGTGGGGAGCTGTTTTTT.

The V and J genes are TRBV29-1 and TRBJ2-5; D might be TRBD1 (5 bases). Germline V gene lookup returns CDR1 SQVTM and CDR2 ANQGSEA. This CDR3 comprises 10 residues. V was cut by 7 bases and J by 12 bases, with 15 bases left in between. CDR3 residues: CSAVGPHEYF. CDR3 DNA sequence: TGCAGCGCCGTGGGGCCTCATGAGTACTTC.

This clone showed up just once. This chain connects TRBV5-4 to TRBJ1-1; 8 bases line up with TRBD1. This CDR3 has 18 residues. Trimming at V came to 4 bases and at J to 0 bases, leaving 14 bases not matched to a gene. The germline V gene encodes CDR1 SGHNT and CDR2 YYREEE (reference sequence). CDR3 sequence: CASSEPTGGLFLNTEAFF. Here the CDR3 DNA reads TGTGCCAGCAGCGAGCCCACAGGGGGTTTGTTTTTGAACACTGAAGCTTTCTTT.